One T cell receptor beta chain is described in this entry. This clone's antigen is unknown. One base away there is no much larger clone; base qualities are not given. These data are taken from a study of control samples from healthy donors and cancer patients (dated by TCRdb to 2020 to 2022). From its cysteine to its phenylalanine, the CDR3 spans 16 amino acids. Left in the record is the CDR3 DNA by itself, 48 bases read in frame from the first base. V is trimmed back by 5 bases and J by 2 bases, and the junction contains 7 bases that no gene match accounts for. As encoded in the germline V gene (reference sequence), CDR1 is LNHDA while CDR2 is SQIVND. The receptor library was made with the immunoSEQ multiplex PCR assay. As stored in TCRdb, this immuneACCESS dataset retains in-frame rearrangements with V and J assigned. A fraction of the clones does not appear; measured against another copy, unresolved V genes explain less than half of the discrepancy, and the remainder lacks a known reason. A total of approximately 150,000 clones appear in this sample, approximately 91% of them only once. Clones ranked in the top ten supply 2% to 2.5% of the sample.

Recombination joined TRBV19 with TRBJ1-2; TRBD1 agrees with 11 junctional bases. This TCR derives from a woman aged 40 to 50 in good health. Material for sequencing was blood. The nucleotide sequence reads TGTGCCAGTAGTCAACGGGACAGGGGGGGGAACTATGGCTACACCTTC. It is translated as CASSQRDRGGNYGYTF. Full variable domain (CDR3 extended with the reference TRBV19 and TRBJ1-2 proteins): DGGITQSPKYLFRKEGQNVTLSCEQNLNHDAMYWYRQDPGQGLRLIYYSQIVNDFQKGDIAEGYSVSREKKESFPLTVTSAQKNPTAFYLCASSQRDRGGNYGYTFGSGTRLTVV.